This T cell receptor (beta chain) was found in a study of shared clonotypes between healthy human individuals. J was trimmed by 3 bases and V by 5 bases; bases with no gene match: 5. The CDR3 runs 14 residues. Germline V gene data show CDR1 as SEHNR and CDR2 as FQNEAQ (reference sequence). TCRdb's copy holds only in-frame clones and misses some; the assay was immunoSEQ multiplex PCR. Of about 2.4 million clones listed, 80% to 95% were seen once; the top ten hold roughly 0.39%. Sequencing was performed on naive CD4+ T cells from PBMCs. Subset described: CD45RA+ positively selected. The origin of this receptor is a man aged 18 to 35 in good health. Some clones in this sample may be carry-over from other donors' samples. The chain employs TRBV7-9 and TRBJ2-3; 7 bases align to TRBD1. CDR3 nucleotide sequence: TGTGCCAGCAGCCACAGGGGTGGGACAGATACGCAGTATTTT. It encodes CASSHRGGTDTQYF.